The 23 T cell receptor beta chains below were found in one sample sequenced in a study of human T cells and chemical hapten exposure. Documented time point: pre-sensitization, week 0. The treatment is: therapeutic diphenylcyclopropenone sensitization with weekly scalp DPC. TCRdb ran MiXCR on the RACE reads and lists one entry per CDR3 protein. The sample carries 300,000 to 450,000 distinct CDR3 sequences, approximately 5.8% recorded once. This material consisted of whole blood, taken in connection with sensitization to the hapten diphenylcyclopropenone (DPC). These receptors all come from a woman aged 18-29 years with alopecia areata. Some clones in this sample may be carry-over from other donors' samples.

This chain uses TRBV7-9 with TRBJ1-5; 8 nucleotides agree with TRBD1. This CDR3 spans 17 amino acids. Unmatched junction bases numbered 12, after V lost 5 bases and J lost 3 bases. The V gene's germline CDR1 is SEHNR and CDR2 FQNEAQ (reference sequence). The CDR3 DNA is TGTGCCAGCAGCCCAAGGACAGGGAGCTACCTCAATCAGCCCCAGCATTTT. Its protein product is CASSPRTGSYLNQPQHF. The whole variable domain, remainder taken from reference TRBV7-9 and TRBJ1-5, is DTGVSQNPRHKITKRGQNVTFRCDPISEHNRLYWYRQTLGQGPEFLTYFQNEAQLEKSRLLSDRFSAERPKGSFSTLEIQRTEQGDSAMYLCASSPRTGSYLNQPQHFGDGTRLSIL.

In its sample, this clonotype was seen a few times. The V and J genes are TRBV9 and TRBJ1-5; TRBD1 matches at 7 bases. The length of the CDR3 is 15 residues. The J segment lost 2 bases and the V segment lost 0 bases, leaving 2 bases of the junction unmatched. The germline CDR1 and CDR2 sequences are SGDLS and YYNGEE. The CDR3 is CASSVGQGGNQPQHF. In DNA form, the CDR3 reads TGTGCCAGCAGCGTAGGCCAGGGGGGCAATCAGCCCCAGCATTTT.

This clonotype was found many times. This chain uses TRBV28 with TRBJ2-7, with a possible D match to TRBD1 (5 bases). Trimming took 6 bases from V and 1 from J, leaving 10 bases between them. Germline V gives CDR1 MDHEN, CDR2 SYDVKM. The CDR3 is made up of 13 amino acids. The CDR3 nucleotides read TGTGCCAGCAGGGACACTCTATCCTACGAGCAGTACTTC. Protein sequence: CASRDTLSYEQYF.

Ten or more counts support this clonotype. This chain connects TRBV6-2 or TRBV6-3 to TRBJ2-2; D unresolved. The germline V gene has CDR1 MNHEY and CDR2 SVGEGT. This CDR3 comprises 12 residues. The ends were cut back, 4 bases at V and 6 bases at J, with 6 bases in the middle. CDR3 in DNA: TGTGCCAGCAGTTCCCTATCCGGGGAGCTGTTTTTT. Amino acids: CASSSLSGELFF.

V usage is TRBV27 and J usage is TRBJ2-7; D tentatively fits TRBD1 or TRBD2 (6 bases each). Germline assignment: CDR1 MNHEY and CDR2 SMNVEV (reference sequence). The CDR3 sequence is 15 residues long. With 6 bases removed from V and 4 bases from J, the gap between germline ends came to 19 bases. CDR3 sequence: CASSAPPGGEYEQYF. The CDR3 nucleotides are TGTGCCAGCAGCGCACCCCCCGGGGGCGAGTACGAGCAGTACTTC.

This clonotype occurred a few times. The V gene is TRBV20-1, the J gene TRBJ2-5, with TRBD2 identical over 12 bases. The V segment lost 6 bases and the J segment 3 bases; nucleotides outside the gene matches: 8. CDR3 length: 15 amino acids. The germline V gene has CDR1 DFQATT and CDR2 SNEGSKA (reference sequence). CDR3 DNA sequence: TGCAGTGCATCCCCCTGGACTAGCGGGGAAGAGACCCAGTACTTC. Translated, it gives CSASPWTSGEETQYF.

This clonotype was observed at least ten times. This chain links TRBV24-1 with TRBJ1-2; TRBD1 matches 11 bases. Germline V gene sequence: CDR1 KGHDR, CDR2 SFDVKD. The CDR3 is 16 amino acids. V lost 3 bases, J lost 8 bases, and 10 bases stayed unmatched. This chain's CDR3 is CATSDGTGGEFGGYTF. CDR3 in DNA: TGTGCCACCAGTGATGGGACAGGGGGAGAGTTTGGGGGCTACACCTTC.

The chain couples TRBV20-1 to TRBJ2-7, with 13 bases aligning to TRBD2. The CDR3 is made up of 17 amino acids. J lost 4 bases, V lost 6 bases, and 15 bases had no gene match. Germline loops: CDR1 DFQATT, CDR2 SNEGSKA (reference sequence). CDR3 sequence reads: CSAYPGLAGRASYEQYF. The CDR3 DNA reads TGCAGTGCGTACCCGGGACTAGCGGGGCGAGCTTCTTACGAGCAGTACTTC.

This clonotype has only a few counts. V and J are TRBV2 and TRBJ1-5; a weak D match, TRBD1 (5 bases). Germline V gene lookup returns CDR1 SNHLY and CDR2 FYNNEI. This CDR3 spans 16 amino acids. V gave up 1 base and J gave up 2 bases, with 12 bases separating them. The CDR3 sequence is CASSEVQSGGNQPQHF. For the CDR3, the DNA is TGTGCCAGCAGTGAAGTTCAGTCGGGGGGCAATCAGCCCCAGCATTTT.

The V and J genes are TRBV4-2 and TRBJ1-3; weak D call: TRBD1 (5 bases). Germline loops: CDR1 LGHNA, CDR2 YNFKEQ. This CDR3 has 16 amino acids. The V and J ends lost 4 bases and 0 bases respectively, with 13 bases between them. The CDR3 DNA reads TGTGCCAGCAGCCCCTCCAGGGAGCTCTCTGGAAACACCATATATTTT. It encodes CASSPSRELSGNTIYF.

The gene calls are TRBV19 and TRBJ2-1, with a tentative D call TRBD1 (6 bases). This CDR3 contains 14 residues. The V end was cut by 5 bases, the J end by 8 bases, with 16 bases between. In germline, CDR1 is LNHDA, CDR2 SQIVND (reference sequence). CDR3 loop: CASSEYGQQYEQFF. The DNA of the CDR3 is TGTGCCAGTAGTGAGTACGGACAGCAATATGAGCAGTTCTTC.

This clonotype was seen at least ten times. The CDR3 protein is CASSPIHSGRPDTQYF. Written as DNA, the CDR3 is TGTGCCAGCAGCCCTATCCATTCCGGGCGCCCAGATACGCAGTATTTT. The chain joins TRBV7-9 to TRBJ2-3; no firm D call. Germline values: CDR1 SEHNR, CDR2 FQNEAQ (reference sequence). Trimming pared 5 bases from V and 4 bases from J, leaving 19 bases between. This CDR3 contains 16 residues.

This clonotype was observed at least ten times. The genes are TRBV5-5 and TRBJ2-3; D remains ambiguous. Trimming cost V 4 bases and J 6 bases, with 9 bases left between them. CDR1 SGHKS and CDR2 YYEKEE come from the germline V gene (reference sequence). This CDR3 has 12 amino acids. CDR3 sequence: CASSVGWDTQYF. The CDR3 nucleotides are TGTGCCAGCAGCGTCGGCTGGGATACGCAGTATTTT.

The table lists this clonotype with many counts. The V call is TRBV6-5, the J call TRBJ1-6; D unresolved. With 7 bases removed from V and 0 bases from J, the gap between germline ends came to 10 bases. Germline-derived CDR1 and CDR2 are MNHEY and SVGAGI. The CDR3 is 15 residues long. The CDR3 DNA sequence: TGTGCCAGCACCGAGGCCAGCTCCTATAATTCACCCCTCCACTTT. Residues: CASTEASSYNSPLHF.

The sample holds many counts of this clonotype. The chain links TRBV6-5 to TRBJ2-7; a weak D match, TRBD1 (6 bases). The CDR3 contains 14 residues. Trimming cost V 4 bases and J 3 bases, with 13 bases left between them. Germline CDR1 is MNHEY and CDR2 is SVGAGI. CDR3 in amino acids: CASSSRTEVYEQYF. DNA for the CDR3: TGTGCCAGCAGTTCTCGGACAGAAGTCTACGAGCAGTACTTC.

This clonotype was found many times. For the CDR3, the DNA is TGTGCCAGCACTACACACCAGCGAAGCACTGAAGCTTTCTTT. Amino acid sequence: CASTTHQRSTEAFF. V is TRBV6-2 or TRBV6-3 and J is TRBJ1-1; D not certain. Per the germline V gene, CDR1 is MNHEY and CDR2 is SVGEGT. CDR3 length equals 14 residues. V gave up 7 bases and J gave up 4 bases, with 16 bases separating them.

This clonotype was seen ten or more times. The chain has TRBV20-1 and TRBJ1-6, with D hard to call. There are 14 residues in the CDR3. The V end was cut by 2 bases, the J end by 5 bases, with 10 bases between. In germline, CDR1 is DFQATT, CDR2 SNEGSKA (reference sequence). CDR3 sequence reads: CSARSQSNNSPLHF. The CDR3 DNA reads TGCAGTGCTAGAAGCCAGTCGAATAATTCACCCCTCCACTTT.

Many counts were recorded for this clonotype. The chain employs TRBV12-3 or TRBV12-4 and TRBJ2-5; TRBD1 might be the D (6 bases). Trimming shortened V by 2 bases and J by 4 bases, and 8 bases separated the two germline ends. CDR3 length: 13 residues. Here the CDR3 reads CASSLRGLETQYF. The CDR3 coding sequence is TGTGCCAGCAGTTTAAGGGGGTTAGAGACCCAGTACTTC.

For this clonotype: This sequence may be a read error, since a much larger clone differs from it by one base. This chain links TRBV6-2 or TRBV6-3 with TRBJ1-5; D gene unclear. CDR1 is MNHEY and CDR2 is SVGEGT in the germline V gene. This CDR3 region has 14 residues. Here the CDR3 reads CASRYSTAGQPQHF. Here the CDR3 DNA reads TGTGCCAGCAGATACTCAACAGCGGGGCAGCCCCAGCATTTT.

This chain links TRBV14 with TRBJ1-1; 11 positions agree with TRBD1. Germline assignment: CDR1 SGHDN and CDR2 FVKESK. The CDR3 is 14 amino acids. With V trimmed by 1 base and J by 11 bases, 6 bases remained unmatched. CDR3 nucleotide sequence: TGTGCCAGCAGCCAAGCCGGGACAGGGGGTTGGGCTTTCTTT. It yields the protein CASSQAGTGGWAFF.

This clonotype was seen ten or more times. The chain recombines TRBV20-1 with TRBJ1-5; weak D call: TRBD1 (5 bases). V shed 5 bases and J shed 5 bases, with 13 bases lying between them. The CDR3 runs 13 residues. CDR1 is DFQATT and CDR2 is SNEGSKA in the germline V gene (reference sequence). The CDR3 loop reads CSAARQRDQPQHF. As DNA, the CDR3 is TGCAGTGCTGCCCGACAGAGGGATCAGCCCCAGCATTTT.

This clonotype has only a few counts. The chain carries TRBV3-1 and TRBJ2-4, with D unresolved. V lost 4 bases and J lost 8, with 15 bases in between. The CDR3 consists of 14 residues. The V gene's germline CDR1 is LGHDT and CDR2 YNNKEL (reference sequence). The CDR3 spells CASSRAGAGHIQYF. Here the CDR3 DNA reads TGTGCCAGCAGCCGTGCTGGAGCCGGACACATTCAGTACTTC.

The J gene is TRBJ2-3, the V gene TRBV7-9; perhaps TRBD2 as D (6 bases). There are 14 residues in the CDR3. The germline CDR1 and CDR2 sequences are SEHNR and FQNEAQ (reference sequence). Trimming stripped 7 bases from V and 0 bases from J, with 11 bases between. The CDR3 sequence is CASNTGVSTDTQYF. For the CDR3, the DNA is TGTGCCAGCAACACGGGGGTTAGCACAGATACGCAGTATTTT.